The rows below give T cell receptor beta chains drawn from one sample of a study of cytomegalovirus exposure and HLA in healthy donors. The protocol was immunoSEQ multiplex PCR, while the TCRdb copy is restricted to in-frame clones and leaves out a portion. The sample has 90,000 or so clones; 65% to 80% are singletons. Sequenced input: PBMCs. These receptors all stem from a woman in her forties or fifties in good health and CMV-seropositive. Both conserved end residues are part of each CDR3. Each record gives: clone size, D gene, V gene, CDR3 length, J gene, CDR3 DNA, CDR3 protein. A D gene is named only where the DNA matches it firmly. Not every row has a clone size; where given, it reads once, few, many or a size class.

abundance: few
d_gene: TRBD1
v_gene: TRBV19
len: 14
j_gene: TRBJ2-5
CDR3nt: TGTGCCAGTAGTCCCACAGGGGGAGGAGAGACCCAGTACTTC
CDR3aa: CASSPTGGGETQYF

abundance: -
d_gene: TRBD2
v_gene: TRBV7-2
len: 15
j_gene: TRBJ2-1
CDR3nt: TGTGCCAGCAGTCCACCGGGACTAGCGGGCGATGAGCAGTTCTTC
CDR3aa: CASSPPGLAGDEQFF

abundance: -
d_gene: -
v_gene: TRBV18
len: 15
j_gene: TRBJ2-1
CDR3nt: TGTGCCAGCTCACCTAAAACCGGGACAAGCGATGAGCAGTTCTTC
CDR3aa: CASSPKTGTSDEQFF

abundance: -
d_gene: TRBD1
v_gene: TRBV19
len: 15
j_gene: TRBJ1-4
CDR3nt: TGTGCCAGTAGTGGGCACGGGACAGGGGGTGAAAAACTGTTTTTT
CDR3aa: CASSGHGTGGEKLFF

abundance: few
d_gene: -
v_gene: TRBV28
len: 14
j_gene: TRBJ2-1
CDR3nt: TGTGCCAGCAGTTTGAGGGTTTCCTACAATGAGCAGTTCTTC
CDR3aa: CASSLRVSYNEQFF

abundance: few
d_gene: -
v_gene: TRBV6-5
len: 12
j_gene: TRBJ2-5
CDR3nt: TGTGCCAGCAGTCGGAGGATGGAGACCCAGTACTTC
CDR3aa: CASSRRMETQYF

abundance: once
d_gene: TRBD2
v_gene: TRBV4-2
len: 18
j_gene: TRBJ2-5
CDR3nt: TGTGCCAGCAGCCCCCTTGTTCGTCTAGCGGGTACAGAAGAGACCCAGTACTTC
CDR3aa: CASSPLVRLAGTEETQYF

abundance: -
d_gene: -
v_gene: TRBV28
len: 14
j_gene: TRBJ2-1
CDR3nt: TGTGCCAGCAGTATATTCAGCTCCTACAATGAGCAGTTCTTC
CDR3aa: CASSIFSSYNEQFF

abundance: -
d_gene: -
v_gene: TRBV21-1
len: 18
j_gene: TRBJ1-3
CDR3nt: TGTGCCAGCAGCAAAGGGGTAGGAGGGGCCGACTCTGGAAACACCATATATTTT
CDR3aa: CASSKGVGGADSGNTIYF

abundance: few
d_gene: TRBD2
v_gene: TRBV28
len: 15
j_gene: TRBJ2-5
CDR3nt: TGTGCCAGCAGTCTAAGCGGGATTATCCAAGAGACCCAGTACTTC
CDR3aa: CASSLSGIIQETQYF

abundance: -
d_gene: TRBD2
v_gene: TRBV27
len: 16
j_gene: TRBJ2-7
CDR3nt: TGTGCCAGCAGTTTACTTATCAGCGGGAACCCCTACGAGCAGTACTTC
CDR3aa: CASSLLISGNPYEQYF

abundance: -
d_gene: -
v_gene: TRBV5-1
len: 14
j_gene: TRBJ2-1
CDR3nt: TGCGCCAGCAGCTGGGGGGGCCAGGGCAATGAGCAGTTCTTC
CDR3aa: CASSWGGQGNEQFF

abundance: -
d_gene: TRBD1
v_gene: TRBV28
len: 13
j_gene: TRBJ1-2
CDR3nt: TGTGCCAGCAGTTCCGGGACAGATTATGGCTACACCTTC
CDR3aa: CASSSGTDYGYTF

abundance: -
d_gene: -
v_gene: TRBV10-3
len: 13
j_gene: TRBJ2-6
CDR3nt: TGTGCCATCACTAAGACAGAGGCCAACGTCCTGACTTTC
CDR3aa: CAITKTEANVLTF

abundance: -
d_gene: -
v_gene: TRBV7-8
len: 18
j_gene: TRBJ2-3
CDR3nt: TGTGCCAGCAGCTTAGCCCATTCCCGGGTTCTGCGGACAGATACGCAGTATTTT
CDR3aa: CASSLAHSRVLRTDTQYF

abundance: -
d_gene: TRBD1
v_gene: TRBV7-3
len: 15
j_gene: TRBJ2-2
CDR3nt: TGTGCCAGCAGCTTAAACAGGGGGCCTATCGGGGAGCTGTTTTTT
CDR3aa: CASSLNRGPIGELFF

abundance: few
d_gene: TRBD1
v_gene: TRBV10-3
len: 14
j_gene: TRBJ1-3
CDR3nt: TGTGCCATCAGTGAAGGGACAGGGGAAAACACCATATATTTT
CDR3aa: CAISEGTGENTIYF

abundance: -
d_gene: -
v_gene: TRBV7-8
len: 17
j_gene: TRBJ2-7
CDR3nt: TGTGCCAGCAGTCGAAGGTATTCCGGGACACAGTCCTACGAGCAGTACTTC
CDR3aa: CASSRRYSGTQSYEQYF

abundance: -
d_gene: TRBD1
v_gene: TRBV6-6
len: 16
j_gene: TRBJ1-4
CDR3nt: TGTGCCAGCAGTTACGAGGGGGCTTTTACTAATGAAAAACTGTTTTTT
CDR3aa: CASSYEGAFTNEKLFF

abundance: -
d_gene: -
v_gene: TRBV10-3
len: 14
j_gene: TRBJ1-2
CDR3nt: TGTGCCATCAGCACCCTGGGGGGTTCGGTTGGCTACACCTTC
CDR3aa: CAISTLGGSVGYTF

abundance: -
d_gene: TRBD1
v_gene: TRBV6-5
len: 14
j_gene: TRBJ1-1
CDR3nt: TGTGCCAGCAGTTCCCGGACAGGGAACACTGAAGCTTTCTTT
CDR3aa: CASSSRTGNTEAFF

abundance: -
d_gene: -
v_gene: TRBV21-1
len: 17
j_gene: TRBJ2-1
CDR3nt: TGTGCCAGCAGCAAGGTTGGCCAGGAAAGGTGCCACAATGAGCAGTTCTTC
CDR3aa: CASSKVGQERCHNEQFF

abundance: -
d_gene: TRBD1
v_gene: TRBV4-1
len: 15
j_gene: TRBJ1-2
CDR3nt: TGCGCCAGCAGCCGGAGGGCGGACAGGGGCTATGGCTACACCTTC
CDR3aa: CASSRRADRGYGYTF

abundance: -
d_gene: TRBD2
v_gene: TRBV2
len: 15
j_gene: TRBJ2-1
CDR3nt: TGTGCCAGCAGTCCGGGACTAGCGGGACCCAATGAGCAGTTCTTC
CDR3aa: CASSPGLAGPNEQFF

abundance: -
d_gene: -
v_gene: TRBV6-5
len: 14
j_gene: TRBJ1-1
CDR3nt: TGTGCCAGCAGTCCAGGGGTGGCGAACACTGAAGCTTTCTTT
CDR3aa: CASSPGVANTEAFF

abundance: -
d_gene: TRBD1
v_gene: TRBV29-1
len: 14
j_gene: TRBJ1-5
CDR3nt: TGCAGCGTTGTAGACAGGGGAGACAATCAGCCCCAGCATTTT
CDR3aa: CSVVDRGDNQPQHF

abundance: -
d_gene: -
v_gene: TRBV29-1
len: 15
j_gene: TRBJ1-1
CDR3nt: TGCAGCGTCGGTGGGGCAGGGAGGTCTCACACTGAAGCTTTCTTT
CDR3aa: CSVGGAGRSHTEAFF

abundance: once
d_gene: -
v_gene: TRBV7-2
len: 14
j_gene: TRBJ2-7
CDR3nt: TGTGCCAGCAGTTCGGGACTGTCCCCCTACGAGCAGTACTTC
CDR3aa: CASSSGLSPYEQYF

abundance: -
d_gene: -
v_gene: TRBV7-8
len: 12
j_gene: TRBJ2-3
CDR3nt: TGTGCCAGCAGCTTATCCAGGATGGCGCAGTATTTT
CDR3aa: CASSLSRMAQYF

abundance: few
d_gene: TRBD2
v_gene: TRBV6-1
len: 12
j_gene: TRBJ2-1
CDR3nt: TGTGCCAGCAAATCTAGCGGGAGGTTCGAGTTCTTC
CDR3aa: CASKSSGRFEFF

abundance: -
d_gene: TRBD2
v_gene: TRBV2
len: 17
j_gene: TRBJ2-4
CDR3nt: TGTGCCAGCAGGAAGGGACTAGCGGCCACAGCCAAAAACATTCAGTACTTC
CDR3aa: CASRKGLAATAKNIQYF

abundance: -
d_gene: -
v_gene: TRBV10-3
len: 17
j_gene: TRBJ2-3
CDR3nt: TGTGCCATCAGTGAGTCGGGAGTCGGGATGAATAATCGTACGCAGTATTTT
CDR3aa: CAISESGVGMNNRTQYF

abundance: few
d_gene: TRBD1
v_gene: TRBV9
len: 13
j_gene: TRBJ2-1
CDR3nt: TGTGCCAGCAGCCGGGGACAGAACAATGAGCAGTTCTTC
CDR3aa: CASSRGQNNEQFF

abundance: once
d_gene: TRBD1
v_gene: TRBV11-2
len: 16
j_gene: TRBJ2-1
CDR3nt: TGTGCCAGCAGCTTAGGGACAGGGCTTCTCGGAGTTGAGCAGTTCTTC
CDR3aa: CASSLGTGLLGVEQFF

abundance: -
d_gene: TRBD1
v_gene: TRBV19
len: 16
j_gene: TRBJ1-4
CDR3nt: TGTGCCAGTAGTATTGTCTTTGCAGGGGGCATGGTAAAACTGTTTTTT
CDR3aa: CASSIVFAGGMVKLFF

abundance: -
d_gene: -
v_gene: TRBV18
len: 14
j_gene: TRBJ1-3
CDR3nt: TGTGCCAGCTCCCCCCTAGACTCTGGAAACACCATATATTTT
CDR3aa: CASSPLDSGNTIYF

abundance: -
d_gene: TRBD2
v_gene: TRBV19
len: 14
j_gene: TRBJ2-2
CDR3nt: TGTGCCAGTAGTAGTCTAGCGGGTACCGGGGAGCTGTTTTTT
CDR3aa: CASSSLAGTGELFF

abundance: -
d_gene: -
v_gene: TRBV4-2
len: 18
j_gene: TRBJ2-1
CDR3nt: TGTGCCAGCAGCCGAGAGTTCGACTCGTCCAGCTCCTACAATGAGCAGTTCTTC
CDR3aa: CASSREFDSSSSYNEQFF

abundance: -
d_gene: TRBD1
v_gene: TRBV28
len: 15
j_gene: TRBJ2-5
CDR3nt: TGTGCCAGCAGTCAACTCACACAGGGGGAAGAGACCCAGTACTTC
CDR3aa: CASSQLTQGEETQYF

abundance: -
d_gene: TRBD2
v_gene: TRBV7-8
len: 16
j_gene: TRBJ2-7
CDR3nt: TGTGCCAGCAGCTTAGCGTGGGAGGGTCGTTCCTACGAGCAGTACTTC
CDR3aa: CASSLAWEGRSYEQYF

abundance: once
d_gene: -
v_gene: TRBV19
len: 15
j_gene: TRBJ2-2
CDR3nt: TGTGCCAGTAGTTTCGGGACTTTGAACACCGGGGAGCTGTTTTTT
CDR3aa: CASSFGTLNTGELFF

abundance: few
d_gene: TRBD1
v_gene: TRBV5-1
len: 15
j_gene: TRBJ2-7
CDR3nt: TGCGCCAGCAGCCCCGCCCAGACAGGGAAAAGGGAGCAGTACTTC
CDR3aa: CASSPAQTGKREQYF

abundance: -
d_gene: -
v_gene: TRBV7-7
len: 16
j_gene: TRBJ2-1
CDR3nt: TGTGCTAGCAGCTTAACAGGCAGGGGTGGACGGAATGAGCAGTTCTTC
CDR3aa: CASSLTGRGGRNEQFF

abundance: -
d_gene: -
v_gene: TRBV4-3
len: 15
j_gene: TRBJ1-4
CDR3nt: TGCGCCAGCAGCCCTTTAGGGACTACGGAGGAAAAACTGTTTTTT
CDR3aa: CASSPLGTTEEKLFF

abundance: -
d_gene: TRBD1
v_gene: TRBV25-1
len: 13
j_gene: TRBJ2-7
CDR3nt: TGTGCCAGCGGTCCAGGGGGTAGCTACGAGCAGTACTTC
CDR3aa: CASGPGGSYEQYF

abundance: -
d_gene: -
v_gene: TRBV19
len: 17
j_gene: TRBJ2-6
CDR3nt: TGTGCCAGTACCCTTGGGGGCAGCTTCTCTGGGGCCAACGTCCTGACTTTC
CDR3aa: CASTLGGSFSGANVLTF

abundance: -
d_gene: -
v_gene: TRBV29-1
len: 12
j_gene: TRBJ1-1
CDR3nt: TGCAGCGGCTGGGGGCTCGGTACTGAAGCTTTCTTT
CDR3aa: CSGWGLGTEAFF

abundance: few
d_gene: TRBD1
v_gene: TRBV13
len: 13
j_gene: TRBJ1-2
CDR3nt: TGTGCCAGCAGTAGACAGGGGAAGTATGGCTACACCTTC
CDR3aa: CASSRQGKYGYTF

abundance: once
d_gene: -
v_gene: TRBV9
len: 14
j_gene: TRBJ2-7
CDR3nt: TGTGCCAGCAGCTTGCGGGAATGGGCGTACGAGCAGTACTTC
CDR3aa: CASSLREWAYEQYF

abundance: few
d_gene: -
v_gene: TRBV7-8
len: 15
j_gene: TRBJ2-7
CDR3nt: TGTGCCAGCAGCACGACCGAGTCTAGCTCCTACGAGCAGTACTTC
CDR3aa: CASSTTESSSYEQYF

abundance: -
d_gene: TRBD1
v_gene: TRBV2
len: 15
j_gene: TRBJ2-5
CDR3nt: TGTGCCAGCAGTGAGTCCCGGACAGGGGAAGGGACCCAGTACTTC
CDR3aa: CASSESRTGEGTQYF

abundance: -
d_gene: TRBD2
v_gene: TRBV27
len: 16
j_gene: TRBJ2-1
CDR3nt: TGTGCCAGCAGTCTAGCGGGAGGAGCTAACTACAATGAGCAGTTCTTC
CDR3aa: CASSLAGGANYNEQFF

abundance: once
d_gene: TRBD2
v_gene: TRBV28
len: 18
j_gene: TRBJ2-2
CDR3nt: TGTGCCAGCAGTTTAGTAGCGGGGGCCCCTGCGAACACCGGGGAGCTGTTTTTT
CDR3aa: CASSLVAGAPANTGELFF

abundance: -
d_gene: -
v_gene: TRBV10-3
len: 13
j_gene: TRBJ2-7
CDR3nt: TGTGCCACCCGCGAGGGGGTCGGTTACGAGCAGTACTTC
CDR3aa: CATREGVGYEQYF

abundance: few
d_gene: TRBD1
v_gene: TRBV28
len: 19
j_gene: TRBJ2-2
CDR3nt: TGTGCCAGCAGTTCTGCCATCCACCGGGACAGGGGACCGGCCGGGGAGCTGTTTTTT
CDR3aa: CASSSAIHRDRGPAGELFF

abundance: -
d_gene: -
v_gene: TRBV19
len: 13
j_gene: TRBJ2-2
CDR3nt: TGTGCCAGTAGCTCCCCACACGCCGGGGAGCTGTTTTTT
CDR3aa: CASSSPHAGELFF

abundance: -
d_gene: -
v_gene: TRBV6-1
len: 12
j_gene: TRBJ2-1
CDR3nt: TGTGCCAGCTCCGGGGTAGACAATGAGCAGTTCTTC
CDR3aa: CASSGVDNEQFF

abundance: few
d_gene: TRBD1
v_gene: TRBV6-5
len: 13
j_gene: TRBJ1-1
CDR3nt: TGTGCCAGCAGGGGGGGACAGTACACTGAAGCTTTCTTT
CDR3aa: CASRGGQYTEAFF